This paragraph covers one T cell receptor (beta chain) sequence. TCRdb re-called the 5' RACE reads with MiXCR, one entry per CDR3 protein. The sample has tens of thousands of distinct CDR3 sequences, roughly an eighth seen once. The sample originates from a study of early T cells in non-severe SARS-CoV-2 infection. This CDR3 is 15 amino acids long. Germline V gives CDR1 KGHDR, CDR2 SFDVKD. Trimming took 9 bases from V and 3 from J; bases not matched to a gene: 9. The sample taken for sequencing was whole blood. The chain links TRBV24-1 to TRBJ2-3, with 9 bases that match TRBD1. The clonotype comes from an adult who was a healthcare worker with PCR-confirmed SARS-CoV-2 infection or an uninfected control (not recorded which). The CDR3 sequence is CATQTGTGWTDTQYF. DNA of the CDR3: TGTGCCACCCAGACGGGGACAGGGTGGACAGATACGCAGTATTTT.